This T cell receptor (beta chain) was captured in a study of blood T cell repertoires in COVID-19. Background on the study: Both acute and convalescent COVID-19 samples were obtained from the United States, Italy and Spain. Sources were T cells, B-cell-depleted T cells, or PBMCs; the material itself was cDNA or gDNA.

In the source study's methods: Reference gene primer amplification gave estimated nucleated cell counts. Generated by immunoSEQ multiplex PCR, the TCRdb table keeps only in-frame clones and is missing some. V, J and clone size are taken as reported in that table, and D and trimming were inferred from the DNA itself. The table records around 80,000 clones, more than 80% of them present only once. The germline gives CDR1 MNHEY, CDR2 SVGAGI. CDR3 size: 14 residues. V gave up 7 bases and J gave up 1 base; unmatched junction bases: 2. This receptor was taken from a human donor in a cohort sampled during active COVID-19. The sample was peripheral blood. The chain uses TRBV6-5 and TRBJ1-1; 11 nucleotides agree with TRBD1. The CDR3 protein is CASNGQGANTEAFF. DNA of the CDR3: TGTGCCAGCAATGGACAGGGGGCGAACACTGAAGCTTTCTTT.